These T cell receptor beta chains were read from a single sample in a study of CD8+CD57+ T cells in acquired aplastic anemia. TCRdb itself ran the reads through MiXCR, one entry per CDR3 protein. The repertoire holds under 200,000 distinct CDR3 sequences, with roughly 50% as singletons. Sequencing was performed on sorted CD4+, CD8+, or CD8+CD57+ T cells (not recorded which) from PBMCs. These receptors came from a human donor with aplastic anemia. Both conserved end residues are part of each CDR3. Clone size is not always given. Where it is, it says once, few, many or a class for expanded clones.

j_gene: TRBJ2-3
v_gene: TRBV10-3
abundance: -
CDR3aa: CAIRPTDTQYF

j_gene: TRBJ2-5
v_gene: TRBV7-3
abundance: -
CDR3aa: CASSYDPDSTQYF

j_gene: TRBJ1-2
v_gene: TRBV6-2/TRBV6-3
abundance: -
CDR3aa: CASSPLPTGPYGYTF

j_gene: TRBJ1-1
v_gene: TRBV10-3
abundance: -
CDR3aa: CAISEARGMNTEAFF

j_gene: TRBJ2-3
v_gene: TRBV2
abundance: -
CDR3aa: CASMASGSTDTQYF

j_gene: TRBJ2-5
v_gene: TRBV6-2/TRBV6-3
abundance: few
CDR3aa: CASSYGRFETQYF

j_gene: TRBJ2-7
v_gene: TRBV7-9
abundance: -
CDR3aa: CASSLTYEQYF

j_gene: TRBJ1-1
v_gene: TRBV24-1
abundance: many
CDR3aa: CATKGFTEAFF

j_gene: TRBJ2-7
v_gene: TRBV2
abundance: -
CDR3aa: CAGKTGYETLEQYF

j_gene: TRBJ2-1
v_gene: TRBV15
abundance: -
CDR3aa: CATSRDWEGTQGNEQFF

j_gene: -
v_gene: TRBV27
abundance: -
CDR3aa: CASSSQLAKNIQYF

j_gene: TRBJ2-7
v_gene: TRBV28
abundance: few
CDR3aa: CASSLPPITYEQYF

j_gene: TRBJ1-4
v_gene: TRBV19
abundance: -
CDR3aa: CASTPRRDSGKLFF

j_gene: TRBJ1-6
v_gene: TRBV7-2
abundance: many
CDR3aa: CASRGPESSYNSPLHF

j_gene: TRBJ1-4
v_gene: TRBV10-3
abundance: -
CDR3aa: CAISENPTGRGEKLFF

j_gene: TRBJ2-7
v_gene: TRBV5-1
abundance: once
CDR3aa: CASSSDRGITEQYF

j_gene: TRBJ1-5
v_gene: TRBV2
abundance: -
CDR3aa: CASSEASADRQPQHF

j_gene: TRBJ2-7
v_gene: TRBV15
abundance: -
CDR3aa: CATSRDHIIEQYF

j_gene: TRBJ2-3
v_gene: TRBV7-6
abundance: -
CDR3aa: CASSLPGAPDTQYF

j_gene: TRBJ2-3
v_gene: TRBV7-8
abundance: -
CDR3aa: CASSPTGLAIPDTQYF

j_gene: TRBJ1-3
v_gene: TRBV6-7
abundance: -
CDR3aa: CASTVEPSSGNTIYF

j_gene: TRBJ1-5
v_gene: TRBV7-2
abundance: many
CDR3aa: CASSFGTGGRQPQHF

j_gene: TRBJ1-2
v_gene: TRBV25-1
abundance: -
CDR3aa: CASSSTGRGFYGYTF

j_gene: TRBJ2-1
v_gene: TRBV10-3
abundance: -
CDR3aa: CAISERTSPYNEQFF

j_gene: TRBJ1-5
v_gene: TRBV29-1
abundance: -
CDR3aa: CSVGAKGQPQHF

j_gene: TRBJ1-3
v_gene: TRBV2
abundance: -
CDR3aa: CASSVPGQGTGNTIYF

j_gene: TRBJ1-1
v_gene: TRBV30
abundance: -
CDR3aa: CAWSRAGGNTEAFF

j_gene: TRBJ2-3
v_gene: TRBV29-1
abundance: -
CDR3aa: CSVEWADTQYF

j_gene: TRBJ2-3
v_gene: TRBV29-1
abundance: -
CDR3aa: CSVAQTFADTQYF

j_gene: TRBJ2-5
v_gene: TRBV6-1
abundance: -
CDR3aa: CASRTPGQGGETQYF

j_gene: TRBJ1-1
v_gene: TRBV5-4
abundance: -
CDR3aa: CASSEGTWNSNTEAFF

j_gene: TRBJ2-1
v_gene: TRBV6-5
abundance: -
CDR3aa: CASSSDRGGDEQFF

j_gene: TRBJ1-6
v_gene: TRBV7-9
abundance: -
CDR3aa: CASSSDSSPLHF

j_gene: TRBJ2-3
v_gene: TRBV7-6
abundance: many
CDR3aa: CASSSGGDTQYF

j_gene: TRBJ1-1
v_gene: TRBV6-2/TRBV6-3
abundance: few
CDR3aa: CASSMTKSRLALWEAFF

j_gene: TRBJ2-7
v_gene: TRBV5-1
abundance: once
CDR3aa: CASSLWASGQGQLYEQYF

j_gene: TRBJ2-3
v_gene: TRBV29-1
abundance: once
CDR3aa: CSVEDLGPSTDTQYF

j_gene: TRBJ1-2
v_gene: TRBV24-1
abundance: many
CDR3aa: CATSDSGFGYTF

j_gene: TRBJ2-3
v_gene: TRBV29-1
abundance: -
CDR3aa: CSGHRGHTDTQYF

j_gene: TRBJ2-3
v_gene: TRBV20-1
abundance: many
CDR3aa: CSARDERGGPDTQYF

j_gene: TRBJ2-1
v_gene: TRBV18
abundance: -
CDR3aa: CASNGLADNEQFF

j_gene: TRBJ2-2
v_gene: TRBV29-1
abundance: -
CDR3aa: CSVSSGRSRELFF

j_gene: TRBJ2-7
v_gene: TRBV6-1
abundance: once
CDR3aa: CASSETGGLDEQYF

j_gene: TRBJ2-3
v_gene: TRBV20-1
abundance: -
CDR3aa: CSARDPSGRADTQYF

j_gene: TRBJ1-2
v_gene: TRBV2
abundance: -
CDR3aa: CASKADQGYTF

j_gene: TRBJ2-7
v_gene: TRBV7-6
abundance: once
CDR3aa: CASSPGDTYEQYF

j_gene: TRBJ2-7
v_gene: TRBV7-2
abundance: -
CDR3aa: CASGGYEQYF

j_gene: TRBJ1-1
v_gene: TRBV5-5
abundance: -
CDR3aa: CASSSDKTGYDTEAFF

j_gene: TRBJ1-2
v_gene: TRBV10-3
abundance: -
CDR3aa: CATRGRGKNYGYTF